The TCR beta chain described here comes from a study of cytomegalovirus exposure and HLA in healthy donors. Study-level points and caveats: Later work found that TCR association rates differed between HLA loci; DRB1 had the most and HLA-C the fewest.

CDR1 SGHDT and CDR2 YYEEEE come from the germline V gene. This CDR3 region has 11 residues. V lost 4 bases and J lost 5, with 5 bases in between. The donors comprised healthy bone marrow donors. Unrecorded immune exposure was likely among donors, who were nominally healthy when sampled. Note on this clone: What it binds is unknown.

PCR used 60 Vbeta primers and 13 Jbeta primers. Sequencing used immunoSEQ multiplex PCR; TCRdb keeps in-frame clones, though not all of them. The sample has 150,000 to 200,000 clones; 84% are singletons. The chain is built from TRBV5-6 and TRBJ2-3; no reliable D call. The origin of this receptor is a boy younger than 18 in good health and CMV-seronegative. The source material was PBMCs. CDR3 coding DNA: TGTGCCAGCAGCGTCCTAGATACGCAGTATTTT. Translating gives CASSVLDTQYF.